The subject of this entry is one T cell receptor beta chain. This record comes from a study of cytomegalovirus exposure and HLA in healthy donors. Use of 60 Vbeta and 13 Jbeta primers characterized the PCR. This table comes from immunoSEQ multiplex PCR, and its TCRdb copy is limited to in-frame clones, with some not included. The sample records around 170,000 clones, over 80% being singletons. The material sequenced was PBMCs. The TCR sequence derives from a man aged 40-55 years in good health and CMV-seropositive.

CDR3 loop: CASSLTGVETQYF. The CDR3 coding sequence is TGCGCCAGCAGCTTGACGGGGGTAGAGACCCAGTACTTC. V usage is TRBV5-1 and J usage is TRBJ2-5, with D perhaps matching TRBD2 (6 bases). Germline V lookup: CDR1 SGHRS, CDR2 YFSETQ. Trimming took off 1 base at V and 4 bases at J, with 8 bases between the two ends. The CDR3 length is 13 residues.